Each of the 26 T cell receptor beta chains below was sequenced from the same sample in a study of PD-1 blockade in classical Hodgkin lymphoma. The time point here: cycle 4 day 1 (C4D1), after more than 5 weeks of nivolumab. Every patient had relapsed following autologous stem cell transplantation, and cohorts differed in brentuximab vedotin exposure. Using immunoSEQ multiplex PCR, the repertoire was profiled, and TCRdb retains in-frame clones only, with some absent. The repertoire holds tens of thousands of clones, with about 92% as singletons. This sample comprised peripheral blood mononuclear cells (PBMCs), obtained before the fourth cycle of nivolumab. These TCRs come from a human donor with classical Hodgkin lymphoma.

The J gene is TRBJ2-7, the V gene TRBV7-6; D is uncertain. The CDR3 is 13 amino acids. Germline lookup yields CDR1 SGHVS and CDR2 FNYEAQ. V was cut by 3 bases and J by 4 bases, with 10 bases left in between. The CDR3 loop reads CASSFSPKYEQYF. The CDR3 coding sequence is TGTGCCAGCAGCTTCTCCCCCAAGTACGAGCAGTACTTC.

The J gene is TRBJ2-2, the V gene TRBV28; D uncertain. Germline V lookup: CDR1 MDHEN, CDR2 SYDVKM. Trimming pared 2 bases from V and 0 bases from J, leaving 7 bases between. The CDR3 loop spans 15 amino acids. The CDR3, as DNA: TGTGCCAGCAGTTTAAGCAGGCCGAACACCGGGGAGCTGTTTTTT. It is translated as CASSLSRPNTGELFF. Looking up the rest from reference TRBV28 and TRBJ2-2 gives the full variable domain: DVKVTQSSRYLVKRTGEKVFLECVQDMDHENMFWYRQDPGLGLRLIYFSYDVKMKEKGDIPEGYSVSREKKERFSLILESASTNQTSMYLCASSLSRPNTGELFFGEGSRLTVL.

This chain uses TRBV5-1 with TRBJ2-1; perhaps TRBD2 as D (6 bases). Germline CDR1 and CDR2: SGHRS and YFSETQ. V was pared by 0 bases and J by 0 bases, with 10 bases between. The CDR3 covers 16 residues. CDR3 region: CASSLVRGSSYNEQFF. As DNA, the CDR3 is TGCGCCAGCAGCTTGGTCCGGGGGAGCTCCTACAATGAGCAGTTCTTC.

The chain has TRBV7-9 and TRBJ2-1, with a tentative D call TRBD1 (6 bases). Germline CDR1 and CDR2: SEHNR and FQNEAQ (reference sequence). Trimming removed 5 bases at V and 4 bases at J, with 18 bases between. The CDR3 spans 16 residues. The CDR3: CASSPTVDSTYNEQFF. CDR3 sequence (DNA): TGTGCCAGCAGCCCAACGGTGGACAGTACTTACAATGAGCAGTTCTTC.

This rearrangement joins TRBV11-3 to TRBJ2-3, with 10 bases that match TRBD1. V lost 5 bases, J lost 6 bases, and 2 bases stayed unmatched. CDR3 length: 13 amino acids. Per the germline V gene, CDR1 is SGHNT and CDR2 is YENEEA. CDR3 residues: CASSGTGADTQYF. CDR3 coding DNA: TGTGCCAGCAGCGGGACAGGGGCCGATACGCAGTATTTT.

The chain uses TRBV4-1 and TRBJ1-2; 10 nucleotides line up with TRBD1. The ends lost 0 bases at V and 8 bases at J; junction bases unmatched: 6. This CDR3 is 15 amino acids long. Germline lookup yields CDR1 MGHRA and CDR2 YSYEKL. The CDR3 DNA reads as TGCGCCAGCAGCCAAGATCGGGACAGGGGTGACGGCTACACCTTC. Protein sequence: CASSQDRDRGDGYTF.

V gene TRBV28 combines with J gene TRBJ1-4; D is possibly TRBD1 (6 bases). V was cut by 6 bases and J by 4 bases, with 12 bases left in between. The CDR3 consists of 14 residues. The germline gives CDR1 MDHEN, CDR2 SYDVKM. CDR3 nucleotide sequence: TGTGCCAGCAGCCTGACAGGCGATAATGAAAAACTGTTTTTT. Residues: CASSLTGDNEKLFF.

This clone appeared once. V gene TRBV7-6 combines with J gene TRBJ2-6, with a weak D call TRBD1 (5 bases). The ends were cut back, 3 bases at V and 4 bases at J, with 10 bases in the middle. The germline CDR1 and CDR2 sequences are SGHVS and FNYEAQ. This CDR3 comprises 15 residues. The CDR3 spells CASSLTASGANVLTF. The CDR3 DNA is TGTGCCAGCAGCTTGACAGCTTCGGGGGCCAACGTCCTGACTTTC.

This chain links TRBV11-2 with TRBJ2-1; D tentatively reads TRBD1 or TRBD2 (5 bases each). The germline CDR1 and CDR2 sequences are SGHAT and FQNNGV. V was pared by 0 bases and J by 7 bases, with 25 bases between. The CDR3 covers 19 residues. CDR3 sequence (DNA): TGTGCCAGCAGCTTAGATGGAGGCGTGAGGGATCGGACATGGAATGAGCAGTTCTTC. This gives the protein CASSLDGGVRDRTWNEQFF.

The chain links TRBV6-6 to TRBJ2-7, with TRBD1 matching over 7 bases. CDR1 and CDR2 from the germline V gene are MNHNY and SVGAGI (reference sequence). This CDR3 is 15 amino acids long. V was pared by 4 bases and J by 0 bases, with 6 bases of the junction left unmatched. The CDR3 nucleotides are TGTGCCAGCAGTTCCGGGACAGTTAGCTCCTACGAGCAGTACTTC. This encodes CASSSGTVSSYEQYF.

This clone was seen a single time. The rearrangement links TRBV4-1 to TRBJ1-1; D ambiguous. In germline, CDR1 is MGHRA, CDR2 YSYEKL. The ends were cut back, 0 bases at V and 1 base at J, with 6 bases in the middle. The CDR3 totals 14 residues. The CDR3 here is CASSQDRENTEAFF. Here the CDR3 DNA reads TGCGCCAGCAGCCAAGACCGAGAGAACACTGAAGCTTTCTTT.

The chain uses TRBV20-1 and TRBJ2-1; no clear D gene. The CDR3 covers 10 residues. Deletions cut 4 bases from V and 5 bases from J, with 3 bases between. CDR1 DFQATT and CDR2 SNEGSKA come from the germline V gene (reference sequence). Here the CDR3 reads CSAIDNEQFF. As DNA, the CDR3 is TGCAGTGCTATAGACAATGAGCAGTTCTTC.

The chain has TRBV7-9 and TRBJ2-7; 9 bases agree with TRBD1. Trimming at V came to 1 base and at J to 2 bases, leaving 9 bases not matched to a gene. This CDR3 contains 17 residues. Germline V gene lookup returns CDR1 SEHNR and CDR2 FQNEAQ (reference sequence). CDR3 nucleotides: TGTGCCAGCAGCTTAGGGAGCGGGACAGGGCCAACCTACGAGCAGTACTTC. It specifies CASSLGSGTGPTYEQYF. Variable domain in full (rest from reference TRBV7-9 and TRBJ2-7): DTGVSQNPRHKITKRGQNVTFRCDPISEHNRLYWYRQTLGQGPEFLTYFQNEAQLEKSRLLSDRFSAERPKGSFSTLEIQRTEQGDSAMYLCASSLGSGTGPTYEQYFGPGTRLTVT.

The J gene is TRBJ1-2, the V gene TRBV7-6, with a tentative D call TRBD1 (6 bases). The CDR3 runs to 13 residues. CDR1 and CDR2 (germline): SGHVS, FNYEAQ. Trimming cost V 1 base and J 10 bases, with 13 bases left between them. CDR3 sequence: CASSLGQDSYYTF. The DNA for the CDR3 is TGTGCCAGCAGCTTAGGGCAGGACAGTTACTACACCTTC.

The chain couples TRBV10-3 to TRBJ1-2, with 7 nucleotides matching TRBD1. Germline assignment: CDR1 ENHRY and CDR2 SYGVKD. The CDR3 totals 15 residues. The V and J ends lost 5 bases and 4 bases, in that order; junction bases with no gene match: 10. The CDR3: CAISREQGMVYGYTF. The CDR3 DNA reads TGTGCCATCAGTCGGGAACAGGGGATGGTCTATGGCTACACCTTC.

This clone was seen only once. The chain combines TRBV19 with TRBJ2-5, with D possibly being TRBD1 (5 bases). From germline, CDR1 is LNHDA and CDR2 SQIVND (reference sequence). Trimming cost V 3 bases and J 2 bases, with 16 bases left between them. This CDR3 is built from 16 residues. CDR3 loop: CASSIRRGSSQETQYF. The CDR3 region has the DNA TGTGCCAGTAGTATCAGAAGGGGATCGTCACAAGAGACCCAGTACTTC. Together with reference TRBV19 and TRBJ2-5, the CDR3 gives the full variable domain: DGGITQSPKYLFRKEGQNVTLSCEQNLNHDAMYWYRQDPGQGLRLIYYSQIVNDFQKGDIAEGYSVSREKKESFPLTVTSAQKNPTAFYLCASSIRRGSSQETQYFGPGTRLLVL.

The rearrangement links TRBV18 to TRBJ1-2, with 9 bases fitting TRBD1. Germline V lookup: CDR1 KGHSH, CDR2 LQKENI. The J segment lost 2 bases and the V segment lost 4 bases, leaving 11 bases of the junction unmatched. The CDR3 runs 17 residues. CDR3 sequence reads: CASSLGTGIQLNYGYTF. The CDR3 DNA sequence: TGTGCCAGCTCACTCGGGACAGGGATTCAGTTAAACTATGGCTACACCTTC.

The chain couples TRBV27 to TRBJ2-1; the match to TRBD2 covers 12 bases. Germline V CDR1 and CDR2: MNHEY, SMNVEV (reference sequence). V dropped 6 bases and J dropped 9; count of bases not matched to a gene: 3. This CDR3 contains 13 residues. The CDR3, as DNA: TGTGCCAGCAGGCGGACTAGCGGGACTGAGCAGTTCTTC. Its translation: CASRRTSGTEQFF.

The chain employs TRBV28 and TRBJ2-7; D perhaps matches TRBD2 (5 bases). Trimming shortened V by 1 base and J by 1 base, and 14 bases separated the two germline ends. Germline assignment: CDR1 MDHEN and CDR2 SYDVKM. The CDR3 runs to 16 residues. The CDR3 DNA sequence: TGTGCCAGCAGTTTATCCCCGGGATCCCGATCCTACGAGCAGTACTTC. It translates to CASSLSPGSRSYEQYF.

This clone has just one count. The V and J genes are TRBV5-1 and TRBJ2-5; 11 nucleotides agree with TRBD2. The CDR3 totals 16 residues. The ends lost 0 bases at V and 4 bases at J; junction bases unmatched: 5. Germline-derived CDR1 and CDR2 are SGHRS and YFSETQ. The CDR3 sequence: CASSLGLAGTPETQYF. The CDR3 nucleotides read TGCGCCAGCAGCTTGGGACTAGCGGGGACCCCAGAGACCCAGTACTTC.

This clone was seen just once. The chain uses TRBV11-2 and TRBJ2-7; D perhaps matches TRBD1 (6 bases). The ends were cut back, 5 bases at V and 1 base at J, with 12 bases in the middle. The CDR3 extends over 14 amino acids. Germline V lookup: CDR1 SGHAT, CDR2 FQNNGV. In DNA form, the CDR3 reads TGTGCCAGCAGCCTGGACAGAACTTCCTACGAGCAGTACTTC. As protein: CASSLDRTSYEQYF.

The rearrangement joins TRBV5-4 to TRBJ1-1, with D possibly TRBD1 on 5 matching bases. The CDR3 is 15 amino acids. CDR1 and CDR2 from the germline V gene are SGHNT and YYREEE (reference sequence). V lost 4 bases and J 4 bases, leaving 17 bases between the germline ends. The CDR3 DNA reads TGTGCCAGCAGCCCCTCCCCGGGACCAACCACTGAAGCTTTCTTT. Its protein product is CASSPSPGPTTEAFF.

The rearrangement uses TRBV19 and TRBJ2-7; 7 bases match TRBD1. CDR1 is LNHDA and CDR2 is SQIVND in the germline V gene (reference sequence). This CDR3 comprises 13 residues. Germline trimming cut 3 bases from V and 3 bases from J; bases unmatched to any gene: 2. CDR3 amino acids: CASSIRQGYEQYF. As DNA, the CDR3 is TGTGCCAGTAGTATCCGACAGGGCTACGAGCAGTACTTC. The whole variable domain, remainder taken from reference TRBV19 and TRBJ2-7, is DGGITQSPKYLFRKEGQNVTLSCEQNLNHDAMYWYRQDPGQGLRLIYYSQIVNDFQKGDIAEGYSVSREKKESFPLTVTSAQKNPTAFYLCASSIRQGYEQYFGPGTRLTVT.

This sequence joins TRBV28 and TRBJ2-2; D might be TRBD1 or TRBD2, each matching 5 bases. Germline CDR1 is MDHEN and CDR2 is SYDVKM. Trimming took 10 bases from V and 0 from J, leaving 9 bases between them. The CDR3 covers 13 residues. CDR3 DNA sequence: TGTGCCACCCCGGGGCCGAACACCGGGGAGCTGTTTTTT. Protein: CATPGPNTGELFF.

V gene TRBV9 combines with J gene TRBJ2-4, with TRBD1 matching 9 bases. The J segment lost 9 bases and the V segment lost 4 bases, leaving 11 bases of the junction unmatched. Germline CDR1 and CDR2: SGDLS and YYNGEE. The CDR3 totals 15 residues. In DNA, the CDR3 is TGTGCCAGCAGCTGGGGACAGGGTGGAGAGACCATTCAGTACTTC. It translates to CASSWGQGGETIQYF.

The chain carries TRBV5-1 and TRBJ1-4; unclear D gene. CDR3 length equals 14 residues. Germline CDR1 is SGHRS and CDR2 is YFSETQ. The V end was cut by 0 bases, the J end by 3 bases, with 6 bases between. The CDR3 DNA follows: TGCGCCAGCAGCTTGGGGCTATCTAATGAAAAACTGTTTTTT. Translation gives CASSLGLSNEKLFF.